The next 14 T cell receptor beta chains were all read from a single sample in a study of T cell responses to AZD1222 COVID-19 vaccine. Sequencing used immunoSEQ multiplex PCR; TCRdb keeps in-frame clones, though not all of them. The profile shows over 150,000 clones, around 94% of them singletons. Sequenced here: peripheral blood, sampled 28 days after the second AZD1222 dose. These receptors all stem from an adult who received the AZD1222 COVID-19 vaccine.

In its sample, this clone was seen once. The V call is TRBV28, the J call TRBJ2-1; 7 bases fit TRBD1. The germline gives CDR1 MDHEN, CDR2 SYDVKM. CDR3 length: 11 amino acids. V dropped 5 bases and J dropped 15; count of bases not matched to a gene: 7. The CDR3: CASSEQGSPFF. CDR3 bases: TGTGCCAGCAGTGAACAGGGGAGTCCGTTCTTC.

This chain uses TRBV6-5 with TRBJ2-7; weak D call: TRBD2 (6 bases). Germline assignment: CDR1 MNHEY and CDR2 SVGAGI. Trimming cost V 6 bases and J 0 bases, with 15 bases left between them. The CDR3 has 15 residues. The CDR3 sequence is CASSGGRGVSYEQYF. In DNA form, the CDR3 reads TGTGCCAGCAGCGGGGGACGGGGAGTCTCCTACGAGCAGTACTTC.

This chain connects TRBV5-8 to TRBJ2-1; TRBD2 matches at 10 bases. This CDR3 has 15 amino acids. V lost 3 bases, J lost 3 bases, and 3 bases stayed unmatched. Germline CDR1 reads SGHTS; CDR2 reads YDEGEE. The CDR3: CASSSAGGNYNEQFF. The CDR3 coding sequence is TGTGCCAGCAGCTCAGCGGGAGGGAACTACAATGAGCAGTTCTTC.

V usage is TRBV7-2 and J usage is TRBJ1-1; possible D gene TRBD1, 5 bases. This CDR3 has 14 amino acids. Germline V CDR1 and CDR2: SGHTA, FQGNSA. V was cut by 5 bases and J by 7 bases, with 17 bases left in between. The CDR3 loop is CASSLDGGPGEAFF. DNA of the CDR3: TGTGCCAGCAGCCTAGACGGGGGTCCGGGTGAAGCTTTCTTT.

V usage is TRBV3-1 (or the pseudogene TRBV3-2) and J usage is TRBJ2-4; D remains unclear. The V gene's germline CDR1 is LGHDT and CDR2 YNNKEL (reference sequence). V was trimmed by 4 bases and J by 1 base, leaving 8 bases between them. This CDR3 is 14 amino acids long. The CDR3 region is CASSLGWAKNIQYF. CDR3 nucleotides: TGTGCCAGCAGCCTGGGGTGGGCCAAAAACATTCAGTACTTC.

The chain links TRBV11-2 to TRBJ1-1; tentatively, D is TRBD1 (6 bases). Trimming pared 1 base from V and 4 bases from J, leaving 16 bases between. Germline V gives CDR1 SGHAT, CDR2 FQNNGV. The CDR3 has 16 amino acids. In nucleotides, the CDR3 is TGTGCCAGCAGCTTAGGCCCCTCGGGGGGCGGCACTGAAGCTTTCTTT. Translated: CASSLGPSGGGTEAFF.

This clone was picked up a small number of times. The chain carries TRBV19 and TRBJ2-3; 10 nucleotides line up with TRBD1. Trimming at V came to 4 bases and at J to 4 bases, leaving 2 bases not matched to a gene. The V gene's germline CDR1 is LNHDA and CDR2 SQIVND (reference sequence). There are 14 residues in the CDR3. The CDR3 DNA reads TGTGCCAGTAGTAAAGGACAGGGGGCAGATACGCAGTATTTT. It codes for CASSKGQGADTQYF.

The genes are TRBV11-2 and TRBJ2-1, with 7 bases that match TRBD1. Per germline, CDR1 SGHAT and CDR2 FQNNGV. J lost 6 bases, V lost 4 bases, and 3 bases had no gene match. The CDR3 length is 13 residues. As DNA, the CDR3 is TGTGCCAGCAGCTGGGCAGGGGGCAATGAGCAGTTCTTC. Encoded protein: CASSWAGGNEQFF.

The J gene is TRBJ1-1, the V gene TRBV6-5, with a possible D match to TRBD1 (6 bases). The germline V and J ends were trimmed by 1 base and 4 bases, with 10 bases remaining between them. The CDR3 covers 14 residues. The germline V gene encodes CDR1 MNHEY and CDR2 SVGAGI. The CDR3 is CASSYLQGGTEAFF. The DNA of the CDR3 is TGTGCCAGCAGTTACTTACAGGGTGGCACTGAAGCTTTCTTT.

This chain joins TRBV28 and TRBJ1-3; D call uncertain. Germline CDR1 and CDR2: MDHEN and SYDVKM. Trimming left V 3 bases short and J 1 base short, with 16 bases between. This CDR3 has 17 residues. CDR3 region: CASSLHTRLVSGNTIYF. DNA for the CDR3: TGTGCCAGCAGTTTGCATACAAGGTTGGTTTCTGGAAACACCATATATTTT.

A single count supports this clone. This chain uses TRBV2 with TRBJ1-2, with D maybe TRBD1 (6 bases). The germline V and J ends were trimmed by 2 bases and 7 bases, with 17 bases remaining between them. CDR3 length equals 15 residues. Germline CDR1 SNHLY, CDR2 FYNNEI. The CDR3, as DNA: TGTGCCAGCAGTGAACTCGGGGGCCTCGAGGGTGGCTACACCTTC. It yields the protein CASSELGGLEGGYTF.

V and J are TRBV7-2 and TRBJ2-1; D ambiguous. The CDR3 covers 16 residues. Germline loops: CDR1 SGHTA, CDR2 FQGNSA. V shed 1 base and J shed 2 bases, with 12 bases lying between them. CDR3 amino acids: CASSLGLGITYNEQFF. In DNA, the CDR3 is TGTGCCAGCAGCTTAGGTTTGGGGATCACCTACAATGAGCAGTTCTTC.

The chain couples TRBV7-8 to TRBJ2-3, with 7 bases aligning to TRBD2. The germline gives CDR1 SGHVS, CDR2 FQNEAQ. Losses at the gene ends were 9 bases for V and 5 bases for J; bases not matched to a gene: 8. The CDR3 consists of 13 residues. As DNA, the CDR3 is TGTGCCAGTAGCGGGCCCAGGGAAGATACGCAGTATTTT. Its protein product is CASSGPREDTQYF.

V usage is TRBV28 and J usage is TRBJ1-2; TRBD1 might be the D (5 bases). This CDR3 has 14 residues. Trimming stripped 4 bases from V and 2 bases from J, with 11 bases between. Germline CDR1 is MDHEN and CDR2 is SYDVKM. CDR3 region: CASSSKQVNYGYTF. The CDR3 nucleotides read TGTGCCAGCAGTTCGAAACAGGTGAACTATGGCTACACCTTC.